This passage covers 2 T cell receptor beta chains from one sample sequenced in a study of HIV-infected children after antiretroviral therapy interruption. Sample treatment: PENTA 11 planned treatment interruption arm or continuous ART arm. A 3' RACE protocol on RNA, with unique molecular identifiers, produced the TCR library. MiXCR, run by TCRdb on the 3' RACE reads, gives a single entry per CDR3 protein. The table lists fewer than 100,000 distinct CDR3 sequences, about 7.2% of them singletons, with 1% to 1.3% in the top ten. This specimen was CD45RA+ CD4+ T cells from PBMCs, pooled from several time points, taken from a donor given antiretroviral therapy, either interrupted or continuous. Subset in this sample: naive CD4+ CD45RA+ CD45RO- T cells. The source is a pool of human donors with HIV.

The chain is built from TRBV24-1 and TRBJ2-1, with TRBD2 matching 8 bases. V gave up 3 bases and J gave up 0 bases; unmatched junction bases: 12. This CDR3 has 19 residues. Germline V lookup: CDR1 KGHDR, CDR2 SFDVKD. The CDR3 sequence is CATSDRSLGGGHSYNEQFF. For the CDR3, the DNA is TGTGCCACCAGTGATCGGAGCCTAGGCGGGGGGCACTCCTACAATGAGCAGTTCTTC.

Concerning this clonotype itself: A single base separates this from a much larger clone, so it may be a read error. The chain uses TRBV15 and TRBJ2-2; D may be TRBD1 (6 bases). From germline, CDR1 is LNHNV and CDR2 YYDKDF (reference sequence). The CDR3 sequence is 15 residues long. This CDR3 reads CATSRDRTDTGEPFF. Here the CDR3 DNA reads TGTGCCACCAGCAGAGATAGGACAGACACCGGGGAGCCGTTTTTT.